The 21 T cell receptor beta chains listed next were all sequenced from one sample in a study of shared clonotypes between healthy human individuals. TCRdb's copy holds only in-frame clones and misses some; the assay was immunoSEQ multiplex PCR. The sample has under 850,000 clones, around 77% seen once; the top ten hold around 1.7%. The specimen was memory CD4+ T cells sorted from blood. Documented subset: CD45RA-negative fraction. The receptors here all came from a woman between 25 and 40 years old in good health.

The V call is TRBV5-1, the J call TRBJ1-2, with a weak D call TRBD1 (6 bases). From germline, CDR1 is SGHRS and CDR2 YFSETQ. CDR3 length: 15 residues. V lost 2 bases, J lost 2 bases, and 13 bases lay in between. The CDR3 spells CASSFRWDTNYGYTF. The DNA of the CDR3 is TGCGCCAGCAGCTTCCGGTGGGACACGAACTATGGCTACACCTTC.

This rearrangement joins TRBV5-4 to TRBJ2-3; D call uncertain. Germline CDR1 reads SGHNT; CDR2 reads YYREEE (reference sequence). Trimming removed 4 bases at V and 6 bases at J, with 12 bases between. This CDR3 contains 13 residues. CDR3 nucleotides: TGTGCCAGCAGCCTCCCTGAGGAGGATACGCAGTATTTT. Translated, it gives CASSLPEEDTQYF.

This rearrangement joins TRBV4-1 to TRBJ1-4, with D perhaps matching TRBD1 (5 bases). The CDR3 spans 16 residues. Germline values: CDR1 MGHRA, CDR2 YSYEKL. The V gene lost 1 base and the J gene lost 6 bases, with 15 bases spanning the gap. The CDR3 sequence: CASSQVIRGRDEKLFF. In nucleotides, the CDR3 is TGCGCCAGCAGCCAAGTTATACGGGGGAGGGATGAAAAACTGTTTTTT.

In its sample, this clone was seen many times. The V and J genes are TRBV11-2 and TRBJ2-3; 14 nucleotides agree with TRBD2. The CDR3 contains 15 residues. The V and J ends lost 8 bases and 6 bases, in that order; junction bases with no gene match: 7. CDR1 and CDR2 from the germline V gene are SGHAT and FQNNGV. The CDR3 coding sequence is TGTGCCAGCCGGACTAGCGGGAGGACCTTGGATACGCAGTATTTT. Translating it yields CASRTSGRTLDTQYF.

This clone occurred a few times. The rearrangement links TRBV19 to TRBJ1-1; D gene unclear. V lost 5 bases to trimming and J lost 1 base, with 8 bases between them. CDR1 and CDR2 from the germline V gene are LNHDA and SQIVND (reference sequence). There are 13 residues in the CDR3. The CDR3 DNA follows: TGTGCCAGTAGTTACGACCGGAACACTGAAGCTTTCTTT. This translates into CASSYDRNTEAFF.

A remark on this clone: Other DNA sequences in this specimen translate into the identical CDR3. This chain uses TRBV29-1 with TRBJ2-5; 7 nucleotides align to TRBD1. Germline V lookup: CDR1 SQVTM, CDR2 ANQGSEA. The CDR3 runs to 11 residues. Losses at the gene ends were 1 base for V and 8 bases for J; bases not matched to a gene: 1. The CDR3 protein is CSVEGDRTQYF. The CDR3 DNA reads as TGCAGCGTTGAAGGGGACAGAACCCAGTACTTC.

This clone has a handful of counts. The CDR3 sequence: CASRRGSGQRYEQYF. The CDR3 DNA sequence: TGTGCCAGCAGGAGGGGGTCGGGACAGCGGTACGAGCAGTACTTC. V and J are TRBV6-5 and TRBJ2-7; 7 bases match TRBD1. This CDR3 is 15 amino acids long. V shed 6 bases, J shed 4 bases, and the junction held 12 bases outside the gene matches. CDR1 and CDR2 (germline): MNHEY, SVGAGI.

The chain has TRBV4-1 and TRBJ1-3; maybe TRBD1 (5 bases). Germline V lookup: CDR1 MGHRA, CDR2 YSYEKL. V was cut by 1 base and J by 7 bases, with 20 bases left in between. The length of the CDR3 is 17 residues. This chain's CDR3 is CASSQGGHEINRNTIYF. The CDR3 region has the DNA TGCGCCAGCAGCCAAGGTGGACATGAAATAAATAGGAACACCATATATTTT.

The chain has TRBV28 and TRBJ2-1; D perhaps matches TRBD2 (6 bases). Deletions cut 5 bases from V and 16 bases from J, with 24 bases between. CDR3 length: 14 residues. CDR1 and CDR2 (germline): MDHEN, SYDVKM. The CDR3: CASSPLSSVGSAFF. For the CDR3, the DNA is TGTGCCAGCAGTCCCCTTTCATCAGTCGGGAGTGCCTTCTTC.

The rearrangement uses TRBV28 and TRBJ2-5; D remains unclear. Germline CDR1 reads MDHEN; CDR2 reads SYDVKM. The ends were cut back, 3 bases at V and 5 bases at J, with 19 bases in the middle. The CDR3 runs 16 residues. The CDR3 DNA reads TGTGCCAGCAGTTTTTTTGAACTGACCACGAGGGAGACCCAGTACTTC. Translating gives CASSFFELTTRETQYF.

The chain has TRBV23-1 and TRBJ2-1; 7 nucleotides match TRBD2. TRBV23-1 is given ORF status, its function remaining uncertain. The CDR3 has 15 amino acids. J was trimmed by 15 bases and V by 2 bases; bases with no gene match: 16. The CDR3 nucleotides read TGCGCCAGCAGTCAACCGAGACTAGCCCGGACGCGGCCGTTCTTC. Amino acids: CASSQPRLARTRPFF.

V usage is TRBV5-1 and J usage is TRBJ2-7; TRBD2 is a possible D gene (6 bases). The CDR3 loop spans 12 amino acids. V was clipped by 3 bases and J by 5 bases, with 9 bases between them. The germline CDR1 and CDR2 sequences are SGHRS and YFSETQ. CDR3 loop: CASSSPSDEQYF. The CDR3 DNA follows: TGCGCCAGCAGCTCGCCTAGCGACGAGCAGTACTTC.

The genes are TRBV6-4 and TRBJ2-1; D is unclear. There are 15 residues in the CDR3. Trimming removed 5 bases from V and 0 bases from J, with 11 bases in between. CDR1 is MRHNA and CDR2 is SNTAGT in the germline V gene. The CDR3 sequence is CASSTDPSSYNEQFF. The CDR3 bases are TGTGCCAGCAGTACTGACCCGAGCTCCTACAATGAGCAGTTCTTC.

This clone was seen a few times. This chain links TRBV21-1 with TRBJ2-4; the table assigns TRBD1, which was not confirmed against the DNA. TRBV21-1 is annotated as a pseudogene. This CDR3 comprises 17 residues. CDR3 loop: CASKKVGTKSVRNIQYF. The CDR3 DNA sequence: TGTGCCAGCAAAAAAGTCGGGACAAAGTCGGTCAGAAACATTCAGTACTTC.

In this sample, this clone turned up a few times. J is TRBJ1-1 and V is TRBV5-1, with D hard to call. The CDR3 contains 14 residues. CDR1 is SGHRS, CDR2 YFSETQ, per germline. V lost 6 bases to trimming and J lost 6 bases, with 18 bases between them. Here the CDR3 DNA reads TGCGCCAGCATCTCTAATTCGGCAGGCGCTGAAGCTTTCTTT. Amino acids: CASISNSAGAEAFF. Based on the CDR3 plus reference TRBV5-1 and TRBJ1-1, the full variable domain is KAGVTQTPRYLIKTRGQQVTLSCSPISGHRSVSWYQQTPGQGLQFLFEYFSETQRNKGNFPGRFSGRQFSNSRSEMNVSTLELGDSALYLCASISNSAGAEAFFGQGTRLTVV.

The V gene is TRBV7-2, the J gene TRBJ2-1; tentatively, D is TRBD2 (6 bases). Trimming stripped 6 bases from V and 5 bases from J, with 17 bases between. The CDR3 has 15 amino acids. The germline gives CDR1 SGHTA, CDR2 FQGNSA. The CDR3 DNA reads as TGTGCCAGCAGTCCACGGGCAGGGAGGAACAATGAGCAGTTCTTC. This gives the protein CASSPRAGRNNEQFF.

This chain's CDR3 is CASSPTRGETGELFF. The CDR3 coding sequence is TGTGCCAGCTCACCCACGCGGGGTGAGACCGGGGAGCTGTTTTTT. The genes are TRBV18 and TRBJ2-2, with D perhaps TRBD2 (6 bases). CDR1 KGHSH and CDR2 LQKENI come from the germline V gene. This CDR3 is built from 15 residues. Trimming left V 3 bases short and J 5 bases short, with 13 bases between.

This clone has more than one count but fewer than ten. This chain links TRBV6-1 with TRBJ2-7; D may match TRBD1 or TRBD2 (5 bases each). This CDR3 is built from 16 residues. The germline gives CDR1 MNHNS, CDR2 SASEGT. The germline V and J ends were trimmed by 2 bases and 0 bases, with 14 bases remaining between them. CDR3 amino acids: CASSEPGERGSYEQYF. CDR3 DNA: TGTGCCAGCAGTGAACCTGGGGAGAGGGGCTCCTACGAGCAGTACTTC.

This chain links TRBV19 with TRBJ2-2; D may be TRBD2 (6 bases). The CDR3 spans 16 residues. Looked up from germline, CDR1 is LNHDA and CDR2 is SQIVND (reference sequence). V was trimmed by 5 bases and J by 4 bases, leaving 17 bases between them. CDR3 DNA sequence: TGTGCCAGTAGTGTTGGGACTCACTGGGGCACCGGGGAGCTGTTTTTT. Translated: CASSVGTHWGTGELFF.

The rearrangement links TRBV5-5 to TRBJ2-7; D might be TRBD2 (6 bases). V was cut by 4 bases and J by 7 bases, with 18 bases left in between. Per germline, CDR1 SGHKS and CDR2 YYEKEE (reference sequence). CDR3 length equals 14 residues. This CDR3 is CASSTSWGGGEQYF. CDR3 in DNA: TGTGCCAGCAGCACTTCCTGGGGAGGTGGGGAGCAGTACTTC.

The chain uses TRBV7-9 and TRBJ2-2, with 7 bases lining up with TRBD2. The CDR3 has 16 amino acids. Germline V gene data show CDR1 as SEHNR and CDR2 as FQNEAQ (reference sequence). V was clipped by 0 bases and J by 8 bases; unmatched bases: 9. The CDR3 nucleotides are TGTGCCAGCAGCTTAGCGAGAGGCAGCGGGGCGGGGGAGCTGTTTTTT. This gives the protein CASSLARGSGAGELFF. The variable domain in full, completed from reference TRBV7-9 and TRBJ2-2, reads DTGVSQNPRHKITKRGQNVTFRCDPISEHNRLYWYRQTLGQGPEFLTYFQNEAQLEKSRLLSDRFSAERPKGSFSTLEIQRTEQGDSAMYLCASSLARGSGAGELFFGEGSRLTVL.